This T cell receptor (beta chain) was found in a study of CD8 T cells in Susac syndrome. This CDR3 comprises 13 residues. Germline V gene data show CDR1 as MNHEY and CDR2 as SVGAGI. The ends were cut back, 7 bases at V and 2 bases at J, with 10 bases in the middle. Reverse transcription of roughly 0.5 to 1 ug RNA was performed with random hexamers. Amplification of the TCR beta CDR3 was carried out by immunoSEQ multiplex PCR, which spanned a total of 54 Vbeta and 13 Jbeta segments. One entry per CDR3 protein results from TCRdb running MiXCR on the immunoSEQ multiplex PCR reads. The data contain under 200,000 distinct CDR3 sequences, roughly 95% of them seen just once; the ten biggest clones take up under 0.12%. Blood CD8+ and CD4+ T cells underwent high-throughput TCR beta sequencing. Healthy donors, matched for age and sex, constituted the control group.

This chain joins TRBV6-5 and TRBJ2-3; D gene unclear. This sequence was found in a human donor in good health. Sequencing used CD4+ T cells from PBMCs. The CDR3 loop reads CASKHPSTDTQYF. CDR3 bases: TGTGCCAGCAAACACCCCTCCACAGATACGCAGTATTTT.